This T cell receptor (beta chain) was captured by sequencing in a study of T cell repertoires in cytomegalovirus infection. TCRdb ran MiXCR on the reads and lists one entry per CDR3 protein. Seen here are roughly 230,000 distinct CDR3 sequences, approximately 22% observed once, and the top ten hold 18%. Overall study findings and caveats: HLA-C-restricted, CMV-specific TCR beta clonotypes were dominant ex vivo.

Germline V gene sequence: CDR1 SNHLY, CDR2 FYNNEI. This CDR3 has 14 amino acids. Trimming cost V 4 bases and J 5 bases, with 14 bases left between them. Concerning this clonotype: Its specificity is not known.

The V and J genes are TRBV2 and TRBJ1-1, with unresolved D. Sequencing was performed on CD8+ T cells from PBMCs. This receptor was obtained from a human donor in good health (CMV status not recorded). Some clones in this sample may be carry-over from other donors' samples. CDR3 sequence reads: CASSGLTARTEAFF. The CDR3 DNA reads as TGTGCCAGCAGTGGTTTAACGGCGCGGACTGAAGCTTTCTTT.